This is a list of T cell receptor beta chains from one sample in a study of blood T cells in healthy people across ages. TCRdb called the 5' RACE reads again in MiXCR, with one record for every CDR3 protein. The sample carries fewer than 900,000 distinct CDR3 sequences, 35% to 45% recorded once. Sequencing input: blood. Source of these receptors: a woman aged 60-75 years in good health. Each CDR3 is given with its conserved first and last residue. A D gene is named only where the DNA matches it firmly. Where a row states a size, it is once, few, many or the class of an expanded clone; other rows omit it.

j_call d_call clone_size v_call cdr3_nt cdr3_aa
TRBJ2-5 - few TRBV3-1 TGTGCCAGCAGCCAAGTGCCAGAGACCCAGTACTTC CASSQVPETQYF
TRBJ2-7 - many TRBV25-1 TGTGCCAGCAGTGAGGTTGGTCCTTACGAGCAGTACTTC CASSEVGPYEQYF
TRBJ2-3 - - TRBV12-3/TRBV12-4 TGTGCCAGCAGCCTGTCCGGGCCGGGTACGCAGTATTTT CASSLSGPGTQYF
TRBJ2-3 - - TRBV27 TGTGCCAGCAGTTGGGGCCCGCGTGGGACAGATACGCAGTATTTT CASSWGPRGTDTQYF
TRBJ2-1 TRBD2 - TRBV6-5 TGTGCCAGCAGACCCACCGGGACTAGCGGCTACAATGAGCAGTTCTTC CASRPTGTSGYNEQFF
TRBJ1-1 - - TRBV20-1 TGCAGTGCTGAGCAGGGTAGCACTGAAGCTTTCTTT CSAEQGSTEAFF
TRBJ1-1 - - TRBV7-3 TGTGCCAGCAGCTTAAGTCGGGGGGTCACTGAAGCTTTCTTT CASSLSRGVTEAFF
TRBJ2-1 - - TRBV6-1 TGTGCCAGCAGTGAAACAACGCTAGCCCTAGGGGTGCAGTTCTTC CASSETTLALGVQFF
TRBJ1-4 TRBD1 - TRBV5-1 TGCGCCAGCAGCTGGACAGGGTTAAAGGAAAAACTGTTTTTT CASSWTGLKEKLFF
TRBJ2-3 - - TRBV7-2 TGTGCCAGCAGCCTAGGGGCCTTGGCGGGCTCTACGCAGTATTTT CASSLGALAGSTQYF
TRBJ2-1 TRBD2 - TRBV7-2 TGTGCCAGCAGATATCGACTAGCGGGAGCAAATGAGCAGTTCTTC CASRYRLAGANEQFF
TRBJ1-1 - - TRBV20-1 TGCAGTGCTAGCGGGGGGGGAGGTAGCACTGAAGCTTTCTTT CSASGGGGSTEAFF
TRBJ2-7 TRBD1 many TRBV5-1 TGCGCCAGCAGCTGGGACAGGGGCGAGCAGTACTTC CASSWDRGEQYF
TRBJ2-7 - - TRBV5-5 TGTGCCAGCAATCCGGGACACCTAGCCCCCTACGAGCAGTACTTC CASNPGHLAPYEQYF
TRBJ2-2 TRBD2 few TRBV7-2 TGTGCCAGCAGCTTAGCCACGGGGGGTTCAGTCACCGGGGAGCTGTTTTTT CASSLATGGSVTGELFF